The T cell receptor (beta chain) under discussion was sequenced for a study of blood T cell repertoires in COVID-19. Study information: Both acute and convalescent COVID-19 samples were obtained from the United States, Italy and Spain. In each case, the material was cDNA or gDNA derived from T cells, B-cell-depleted T cells, or PBMCs.

This CDR3 region has 19 residues. As originally analysed: The assay estimated nucleated cells by amplifying reference gene primers. Using immunoSEQ multiplex PCR, the repertoire was profiled, and TCRdb retains in-frame clones only, with some absent. V, J and clone size were drawn from that table, and D and trimming were deduced from the DNA. The table lists roughly 200,000 clones, around 79% of them singletons. The specimen was peripheral blood. The clonotype was recovered from a man aged 45 to 65 who had recovered from COVID-19. The genes are TRBV1 and TRBJ2-2; the DNA was not used to check the table's D call, TRBD2. TRBV1 counts as a pseudogene. CDR3: CTSSQVKRETLLEGGELFF. CDR3 in DNA: TGCACCAGCAGCCAAGTAAAGCGGGAGACTCTACTAGAAGGCGGGGAGCTGTTTTTT.